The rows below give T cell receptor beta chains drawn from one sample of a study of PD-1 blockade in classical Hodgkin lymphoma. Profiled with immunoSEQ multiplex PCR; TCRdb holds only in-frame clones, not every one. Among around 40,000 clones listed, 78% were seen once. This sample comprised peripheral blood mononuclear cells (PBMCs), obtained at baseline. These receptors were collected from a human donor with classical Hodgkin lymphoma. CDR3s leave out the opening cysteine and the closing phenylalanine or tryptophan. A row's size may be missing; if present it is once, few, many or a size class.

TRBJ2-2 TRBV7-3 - ASSPGLGGTNTGELF
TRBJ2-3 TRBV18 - ASSPGGRSSSTDTQY
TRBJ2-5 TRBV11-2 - ASSPSGILAAQETQY
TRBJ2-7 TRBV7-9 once ASSLGYLGQGSYEQY
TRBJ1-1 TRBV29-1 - SATDRFMNTEAF
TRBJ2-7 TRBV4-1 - ASSYDRSYEQY
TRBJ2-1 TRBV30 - AWREDRASYNEQF
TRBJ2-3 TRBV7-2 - ASSYGGSTDTQY
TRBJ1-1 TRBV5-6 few ASSLRGTEAF
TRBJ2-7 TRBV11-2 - ASSTDGGALPYEQY
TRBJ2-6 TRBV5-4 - ASSLQGAGANVLT
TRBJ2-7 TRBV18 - ASSPSLTHEQY
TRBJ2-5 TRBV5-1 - ASSFTQETQY
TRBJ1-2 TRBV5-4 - ASSSETGELPSFYGYT
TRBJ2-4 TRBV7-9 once ASSLIGGENIQY
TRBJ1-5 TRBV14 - ASSQDPQPQH
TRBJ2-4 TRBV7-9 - ASSFPTSPKNIQY
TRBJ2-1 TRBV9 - ASSPLAGVLDNEQF
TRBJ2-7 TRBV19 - ASSITGAGNYEQY
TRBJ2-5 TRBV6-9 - ASSRRGQGCRETQY
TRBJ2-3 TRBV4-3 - ASSPQGRRGGPGDTQY
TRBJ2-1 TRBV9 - ASSVGQGGEQF
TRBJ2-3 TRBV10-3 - AISGPSGGATDTQY
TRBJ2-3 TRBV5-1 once ASSLDYPQGDTQY
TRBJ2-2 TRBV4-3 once ASSQGIGGDTGELF
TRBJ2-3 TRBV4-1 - ASSRSGLNRRDTQY
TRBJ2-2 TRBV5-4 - ASSLNTGELF
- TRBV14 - ASSQGTLRSEQY
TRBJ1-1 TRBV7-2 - ASSLDLSFTEAF
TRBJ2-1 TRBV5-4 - ASSLAKKGRYNEQF
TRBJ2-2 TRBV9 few ASSPSVGAGLIGELF
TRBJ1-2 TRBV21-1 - ASNPGQLTNYGYT